The rows below give T cell receptor beta chains drawn from one sample of a study of CD8 T cells in ankylosing spondylitis. TCRdb re-called the 5' RACE reads with MiXCR, one entry per CDR3 protein. Of about 130,000 distinct CDR3 sequences listed, approximately 7.4% were seen once; the top ten hold roughly an eighth. Sequences were obtained from blood, either unsorted or a sorted T cell fraction (not recorded which). Receptors were obtained from a female donor with ankylosing spondylitis or in good health (not recorded which). CDR3s include the opening cysteine and the closing phenylalanine or tryptophan. The D gene is left open where the match is weak. Only part of the rows carry a size: once, few, many, or a class if the clone is expanded.

many,14,TRBV5-1,-,TRBJ1-1,TGCGCCAGCAGCTTGGATACCGGGCGGTCTGAAGCTTTCTTT,CASSLDTGRSEAFF
many,14,TRBV6-2/TRBV6-3,TRBD2,TRBJ2-3,TGTGCCAGCAGCCGTCCGGGGGGATCAGATACGCAGTATTTT,CASSRPGGSDTQYF
many,12,TRBV3-1,-,TRBJ1-1,TGTGCCAGCAGCCTCCTGAGCACTGAAGCTTTCTTT,CASSLLSTEAFF
many,13,TRBV11-2,-,TRBJ1-1,TGTGCCAGCAGCTTAGAAATACACACTGAAGCTTTCTTT,CASSLEIHTEAFF
many,15,TRBV12-3/TRBV12-4,-,TRBJ2-1,TGTGCCAGCAGTTTGGTGCGGACGTCCCCCAATGAGCAGTTCTTC,CASSLVRTSPNEQFF
many,16,TRBV9,-,TRBJ1-3,TGTGCCAGCGGGACCGGGGCGACTGTTTCTGGAAACACCATATATTTT,CASGTGATVSGNTIYF
-,14,TRBV3-1,-,TRBJ1-5,TGTGCCAGCAGCCAAGGAGGGGCGCATCAGCCCCAGCATTTT,CASSQGGAHQPQHF
-,14,TRBV7-2,-,TRBJ1-1,TGTGCCAGCAGCGTTCCCCGCGCCCACGCTGAAGCTTTCTTT,CASSVPRAHAEAFF
few,15,TRBV7-9,-,TRBJ1-3,TGTGCCAGCAGCCAAGGACAGCCCTCTGGAAACACCATATATTTT,CASSQGQPSGNTIYF
-,15,TRBV5-1,TRBD1,TRBJ2-2,TGCGCCAGCAGCCCGGGACAGGGCAACACCTGGGAGCTGTTTTTT,CASSPGQGNTWELFF
many,19,TRBV11-2,TRBD1,TRBJ2-1,TGTGCCAGCAGCTTAGTGGGACAGGGGTTCACTATTTCCTACAATGAGCAGTTCTTC,CASSLVGQGFTISYNEQFF
many,14,TRBV9,-,TRBJ2-3,TGTGCCAGCAGCGTGGGACTGGGCACAGATACGCAGTATTTT,CASSVGLGTDTQYF
many,14,TRBV12-3/TRBV12-4,-,TRBJ1-1,TGTGCCAGCAGCCAGACTTGGGCGAACACTGAAGCTTTCTTT,CASSQTWANTEAFF
many,15,TRBV12-3/TRBV12-4,-,TRBJ1-2,TGTGCCAGCAGTTTGAGTGGCAGGGAAGGGAAAGGCTACACCTTC,CASSLSGREGKGYTF
many,12,TRBV7-2,-,TRBJ2-3,TGTGCCAGCAGCCAAAGCACAGATACGCAGTATTTT,CASSQSTDTQYF
many,16,TRBV7-2,-,TRBJ1-3,TGTGCCAGCAGCCAGGACTGGGTATTGTCTGGAAACACCATATATTTT,CASSQDWVLSGNTIYF
many,15,TRBV12-3/TRBV12-4,-,TRBJ2-1,TGTGCCAGCAGTACAGACAGGACCCCCTACAATGAGCAGTTCTTC,CASSTDRTPYNEQFF
many,14,TRBV12-3/TRBV12-4,TRBD1,TRBJ2-7,TGTGCCAGCAGTCATACGGGACAGGGCTACGAGCAGTACTTC,CASSHTGQGYEQYF
-,13,TRBV5-4,-,TRBJ1-2,TGTGCCAGCAGCTTGGACAATAACTATGGCTACACCTTC,CASSLDNNYGYTF
many,14,TRBV29-1,-,TRBJ1-5,TGCAGCGTTGTCCTTCTCTTGGGGTCTCAGCCCCAGCATTTT,CSVVLLLGSQPQHF
many,13,TRBV7-9,-,TRBJ1-1,TGTGCCAGCAGCCCTAGCGGCCAACGGGGGGCTTTCTTT,CASSPSGQRGAFF
many,15,TRBV3-1,TRBD1,TRBJ2-7,TGTGCCAGCAGCCGGGGGACAGGGGGCCGATACGAGCAGTACTTC,CASSRGTGGRYEQYF
-,14,TRBV29-1,TRBD2,TRBJ2-3,TGCAGCGTTGTGCACGGGGGGGCAGGGGATACGCAGTATTTT,CSVVHGGAGDTQYF
many,17,TRBV12-3/TRBV12-4,TRBD1,TRBJ1-2,TGTGCCAGCAGATACTCGGTTATTGGACAGGGAAGACATGACTACACCTTC,CASRYSVIGQGRHDYTF
many,11,TRBV20-1,-,TRBJ1-1,TGCAGTGCGGCAGGGGACACTGAAGCTTTCTTT,CSAAGDTEAFF
many,16,TRBV20-1,TRBD2,TRBJ2-5,TGCAGTGCTAGAGAAGGTGACAGTTCGGGGGGGGAGACCCAGTACTTC,CSAREGDSSGGETQYF
many,13,TRBV28,-,TRBJ1-2,TGTGCCAGCACTAGGGGGGTTGGATATGGCTACACCTTC,CASTRGVGYGYTF
many,15,TRBV5-1,TRBD1,TRBJ1-2,TGCGCCAGCAGCTTAACCGGGACAGGGATCTATGGCTACACCTTC,CASSLTGTGIYGYTF
-,19,TRBV5-1,TRBD2,TRBJ2-4,TGCGCCAGCAGCTTGGAACCCGGCGGGGGGGCGCTAGCCAAAAACATTCAGTACTTC,CASSLEPGGGALAKNIQYF
few,14,TRBV6-1,-,TRBJ2-7,TGTGCCAGCAGCCCCATGGGTTCGGGGACCGAGCAGTACTTC,CASSPMGSGTEQYF
many,15,TRBV7-2,TRBD1,TRBJ1-2,TGTGCCAGCAGCACCACCGGACAGGGTCCTAGTGGCTACACCTTC,CASSTTGQGPSGYTF
many,13,TRBV29-1,-,TRBJ1-2,TGCAGCTCCTCAAGGGGTTGGAACTATGGCTACACCTTC,CSSSRGWNYGYTF
many,15,TRBV18,TRBD1,TRBJ2-1,TGTGCCAGCTCACCAAGGGACAGACAACGCAATGAGCAGTTCTTC,CASSPRDRQRNEQFF
many,13,TRBV29-1,TRBD1,TRBJ1-1,TGCAGCGTTGAGTCGACAGGGGCCACTGAAGCTTTCTTT,CSVESTGATEAFF
many,11,TRBV25-1,-,TRBJ2-1,TGTGCCAGCAGTGGGGACAATGAGCAGTTCTTC,CASSGDNEQFF
many,15,TRBV5-1,TRBD1,TRBJ1-6,TGCGCCAGCAGCTTTGGGGACAGAGAGAATTCACCCCTCCACTTT,CASSFGDRENSPLHF
many,13,TRBV12-3/TRBV12-4,-,TRBJ2-7,TGTGCCAGCAGTTTTCTAAGGGGAGGCGAGCAGTACTTC,CASSFLRGGEQYF
many,14,TRBV5-1,-,TRBJ2-7,TGCGCCAGCAGCTTGGTGGACAGACACTACGAGCAGTACTTC,CASSLVDRHYEQYF
many,15,TRBV9,TRBD1,TRBJ2-7,TGTGCCAGCAGCGTAGACCGGGACAGATCCTACGAGCAGTACTTC,CASSVDRDRSYEQYF
many,14,TRBV28,TRBD2,TRBJ2-7,TGTGCCAGCAGCTCCGGACTAGTCCTGGCCGAGCAGTACTTC,CASSSGLVLAEQYF
many,16,TRBV10-3,TRBD1,TRBJ1-2,TGTGCCATCGGAATGGGACAGGGCGTCTCTAACTATGGCTACACCTTC,CAIGMGQGVSNYGYTF
many,15,TRBV5-1,TRBD1,TRBJ1-1,TGCGCCAGCAGCCCGGCCTGGACAGGGAGGACTGAAGCTTTCTTT,CASSPAWTGRTEAFF
many,14,TRBV7-2,-,TRBJ1-4,TGTGCCAGCAGCCCAAGGGCAGAAAATGAAAAACTGTTTTTT,CASSPRAENEKLFF
many,13,TRBV10-3,TRBD2,TRBJ2-5,TGTGCCATCAGTAACGCGGGGGGTGAGACCCAGTACTTC,CAISNAGGETQYF
few,12,TRBV7-2,-,TRBJ1-4,TGTGCCAGCAGCTTCTATGGGGAAAAACTGTTTTTT,CASSFYGEKLFF
many,16,TRBV6-5,-,TRBJ1-1,TGTGCCAGCAGTTACCCGAAGAACCTACAGGGCACTGAAGCTTTCTTT,CASSYPKNLQGTEAFF
many,18,TRBV11-1,-,TRBJ2-1,TGTGCCAGCAGCTTTCCAAAGGGCCGAGACGAGACCTACAATGAGCAGTTCTTC,CASSFPKGRDETYNEQFF
many,13,TRBV6-6,-,TRBJ1-1,TGTGCCAGCATAGGGCAGAAGAACACTGAAGCTTTCTTT,CASIGQKNTEAFF
many,14,TRBV5-1,-,TRBJ2-1,TGCGCCAGCAGCTTGAGTGGGGCTTACAATGAGCAGTTCTTC,CASSLSGAYNEQFF
-,14,TRBV10-1,-,TRBJ1-2,TGCGCCTTCACACCACCAAAAGCGGACTATGGCTACACCTTC,CAFTPPKADYGYTF
many,15,TRBV7-7,TRBD2,TRBJ2-1,TGTGCTAGCAGCTTAAAGAGCGGGGATTACAATGAGCAGTTCTTC,CASSLKSGDYNEQFF